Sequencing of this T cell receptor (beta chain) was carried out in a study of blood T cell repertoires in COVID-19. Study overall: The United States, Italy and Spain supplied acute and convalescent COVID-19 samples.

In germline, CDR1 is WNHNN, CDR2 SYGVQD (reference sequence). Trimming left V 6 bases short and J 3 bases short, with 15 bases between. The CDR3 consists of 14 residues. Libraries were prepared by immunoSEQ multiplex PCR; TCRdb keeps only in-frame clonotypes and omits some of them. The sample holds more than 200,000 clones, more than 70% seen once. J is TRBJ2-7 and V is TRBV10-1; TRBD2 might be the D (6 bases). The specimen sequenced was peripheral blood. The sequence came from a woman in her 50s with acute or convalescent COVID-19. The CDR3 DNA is TGCGCCAGCAGCCCTGCGGGGCCGCTCTACGAGCAGTACTTC. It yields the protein CASSPAGPLYEQYF.